This T cell receptor beta chain stems from a study of Ad26.COV2.S vaccination and SARS-CoV-2 variants. The treatment: about 20 received Ad26.COV2.S at low or high dose, single or two shots; about 5 received placebo; per-sample allocation not given. Sample collection was performed on day 63 after the first vaccine or placebo injection. Boston provided a donor who was an adult aged 18-55 years. As regards this clone: The antigen remains undetermined.

Sequencing used immunoSEQ multiplex PCR; TCRdb keeps in-frame clones, though not all of them. The sample has a few hundred thousand clones; approximately 90% are singletons. General study points: Marked by substantial breadth, spike-specific CD8+ and CD4+ T cell responses were reportedly seen after vaccination. People given the vaccine had a wider spike-specific TCR breadth than placebo recipients did.

The clonotype was recovered from a person aged 18 to 65 who received the Ad26.COV2.S COVID-19 vaccine or a placebo. The material was peripheral blood, obtained in a trial of Ad26.COV2.S vaccine versus placebo.

The CDR3 reads CASYREETQYF. The CDR3 DNA reads as TGTGCCAGCTACAGGGAAGAGACCCAGTACTTC. The V call is TRBV2, the J call TRBJ2-5; D is possibly TRBD1 (6 bases). Germline loops: CDR1 SNHLY, CDR2 FYNNEI. V was shortened by 8 bases and J by 3 bases, with 7 bases between the two germline ends. CDR3 length: 11 amino acids.